The 10 T cell receptor beta chains reported below all come from one sample, sequenced in a study of T-cell memory formation after mild COVID-19. One entry per CDR3 protein results from TCRdb running MiXCR on the 5' RACE reads. The sample consists of some 120,000 distinct CDR3 sequences, 15% to 20% of them appearing once. Material: PBMCs or a T cell subset sorted from them (not recorded which). The receptors shown here come from an adult woman who had mild COVID-19 (a few samples of this study predate the infection). Cell type and time point are not known.

This clonotype was seen a handful of times. V is TRBV5-1 and J is TRBJ2-3, with a possible D match to TRBD1 (5 bases). The CDR3 length is 14 residues. The germline gives CDR1 SGHRS, CDR2 YFSETQ. Trimming pared 0 bases from V and 4 bases from J, leaving 9 bases between. The CDR3 loop is CASSLDGAADTQYF. Written as DNA, the CDR3 is TGCGCCAGCAGCTTGGATGGGGCCGCAGATACGCAGTATTTT.

This clonotype was seen only a few times. The genes are TRBV12-3 or TRBV12-4 and TRBJ1-4, with a possible D match to TRBD1 (6 bases). V was shortened by 1 base and J by 4 bases, with 7 bases between the two germline ends. The CDR3 is made up of 14 amino acids. The DNA for the CDR3 is TGTGCCAGCAGTTTAGGGACAGTTAATGAAAAACTGTTTTTT. Translated, it gives CASSLGTVNEKLFF.

In this sample, this clonotype turned up a few times. V and J are TRBV19 and TRBJ2-2; TRBD1 aligns across 11 bases. The CDR3 is made up of 15 amino acids. Looked up from germline, CDR1 is LNHDA and CDR2 is SQIVND (reference sequence). V trimming: 6 bases; J trimming: 6 bases; junction bases outside the gene matches: 6. CDR3 DNA sequence: TGTGCCAGTAGATTAGGGACAGGGGGGCCCGGGGAGCTGTTTTTT. Translating it yields CASRLGTGGPGELFF.

This clonotype has a handful of counts. The rearrangement uses TRBV4-1 and TRBJ1-1; the D gene is possibly TRBD1 (5 bases). Looked up from germline, CDR1 is MGHRA and CDR2 is YSYEKL. V shed 0 bases and J shed 5 bases, with 7 bases lying between them. The CDR3 covers 13 residues. CDR3 region: CASSQDRDTEAFF. The CDR3 nucleotides read TGCGCCAGCAGCCAAGACAGGGATACTGAAGCTTTCTTT.

This clonotype appeared a few times. The J gene is TRBJ2-7, the V gene TRBV27; the match to TRBD2 covers 14 bases. CDR3 length: 14 amino acids. The junction had 3 bases not matched to a gene; V was cut back by 5 bases and J by 6 bases. CDR1 and CDR2 (germline): MNHEY, SMNVEV (reference sequence). The CDR3 region has the DNA TGTGCCAGCAGTCGACTAGCGGGGGGGACCGAGCAGTACTTC. This gives the protein CASSRLAGGTEQYF.

The chain has TRBV25-1 and TRBJ2-2, with TRBD2 matching 13 bases. Trimming took 5 bases from V and 7 from J; bases not matched to a gene: 10. The length of the CDR3 is 17 residues. The germline gives CDR1 MGHDK, CDR2 SYGVNS. Here the CDR3 DNA reads TGTGCCAGCAGTCCGTCGGGACTAGCGGGGCTCGGCGGGGAGCTGTTTTTT. Protein sequence: CASSPSGLAGLGGELFF.

The genes are TRBV20-1 and TRBJ2-2; 9 positions match TRBD2. V shed 2 bases, J shed 5 bases, and the junction held 6 bases outside the gene matches. The germline V gene encodes CDR1 DFQATT and CDR2 SNEGSKA (reference sequence). CDR3 size: 15 residues. CDR3: CSARPAGGSTGELFF. The CDR3 region has the DNA TGCAGTGCTAGACCAGCGGGAGGATCTACCGGGGAGCTGTTTTTT.

J is TRBJ2-5 and V is TRBV7-9; 11 positions match TRBD1. In germline, CDR1 is SEHNR, CDR2 FQNEAQ (reference sequence). This CDR3 contains 16 residues. After removal of 5 bases from V and 5 bases from J, the junction contained 10 bases not matched to a gene. The CDR3 here is CASSPGDRGARETQYF. The CDR3 region has the DNA TGTGCCAGCAGCCCAGGGGACAGGGGGGCCCGGGAGACCCAGTACTTC.

The sample holds a few counts of this clonotype. V usage is TRBV5-1 and J usage is TRBJ2-7; 8 bases are shared with TRBD2. The junction had 3 bases not matched to a gene; V was cut back by 0 bases and J by 1 base. This CDR3 has 15 amino acids. Germline V CDR1 and CDR2: SGHRS, YFSETQ. Here the CDR3 reads CASSLVAGSSYEQYF. For the CDR3, the DNA is TGCGCCAGCAGCTTGGTAGCGGGGTCATCCTACGAGCAGTACTTC.

Only a few counts were recorded for this clonotype. The CDR3 DNA follows: TGTGCCAGCAGCTTGGGGCGGTCAGAGACCCAGTACTTC. Protein product: CASSLGRSETQYF. The chain is built from TRBV5-4 and TRBJ2-5; no clear D. Germline values: CDR1 SGHNT, CDR2 YYREEE (reference sequence). This CDR3 has 13 residues. Trimming shortened V by 0 bases and J by 4 bases, and 7 bases separated the two germline ends.